Each of the 4 T cell receptor beta chains below was sequenced from the same sample in a study of cytomegalovirus exposure and HLA in healthy donors. Primers for the PCR totalled 60 Vbeta and 13 Jbeta. Using immunoSEQ multiplex PCR, the repertoire was profiled, and TCRdb retains in-frame clones only, with some absent. Here the sample spans 95,000 to 110,000 clones, over 60% being singletons. Sequencing input: PBMCs. Receptor source: a man in his sixties in good health and CMV-seropositive.

V and J are TRBV4-2 and TRBJ1-1; D not certain. The CDR3 totals 14 residues. V gave up 0 bases and J gave up 4 bases, with 9 bases separating them. Germline V gene lookup returns CDR1 LGHNA and CDR2 YNFKEQ. DNA for the CDR3: TGTGCCAGCAGCCAAGATGGACGGGGCACTGAAGCTTTCTTT. Residues: CASSQDGRGTEAFF.

The rearrangement links TRBV30 to TRBJ2-7, with D possibly TRBD2 on 5 matching bases. The V gene's germline CDR1 is GTSNPN and CDR2 SVGIG (reference sequence). Between the trimmed V and J ends, which lost 8 bases and 3 bases, there was a span of 11 bases. This CDR3 has 11 residues. This CDR3 reads CARGLNYEQYF. DNA for the CDR3: TGTGCCCGAGGACTCAACTACGAGCAGTACTTC.

V is TRBV11-3 and J is TRBJ2-3; D ambiguous. There are 13 residues in the CDR3. V lost 5 bases and J 4 bases, leaving 10 bases between the germline ends. CDR1 is SGHNT and CDR2 is YENEEA in the germline V gene. The DNA for the CDR3 is TGTGCCAGCAGCGCCAGGTCCCCAGATACGCAGTATTTT. This sequence encodes CASSARSPDTQYF.

The J gene is TRBJ2-1, the V gene TRBV7-2, with a tentative D call TRBD1 (5 bases). Trimming removed 5 bases at V and 3 bases at J, with 17 bases between. CDR3 length equals 16 residues. In germline, CDR1 is SGHTA, CDR2 FQGNSA. CDR3 DNA sequence: TGTGCCAGCAGCCCCAGAGTCTCAGGGATCTACAATGAGCAGTTCTTC. Translation gives CASSPRVSGIYNEQFF.